The rows below give T cell receptor beta chains drawn from one sample of a study of CD8 T cells in Susac syndrome. A single record per CDR3 protein comes from TCRdb applying MiXCR to the immunoSEQ multiplex PCR reads. The sample yields about 160,000 distinct CDR3 sequences, 95% to 96% seen once. Sequences were obtained from CD4+ T cells from PBMCs. The receptors here all came from a human donor with Susac syndrome. Both conserved end residues are part of each CDR3. The order of the fields is V gene, clone size, J gene, D gene, CDR3 protein, CDR3 DNA. D genes are given only for firm matches. Clone size is given for some rows only: seen once, a few or many times, or a class if the clone is expanded.

v_gene: TRBV2
abundance: -
j_gene: TRBJ2-2
d_gene: TRBD1
CDR3aa: CASRKAGTGNTGELFF
CDR3nt: TGTGCCAGCCGGAAAGCCGGGACAGGGAACACCGGGGAGCTGTTTTTT

v_gene: TRBV25-1
abundance: -
j_gene: TRBJ2-5
d_gene: TRBD2
CDR3aa: CASSRAGTSGEETQYF
CDR3nt: TGTGCCAGCAGTAGGGCCGGGACTAGCGGGGAAGAGACCCAGTACTTC

v_gene: TRBV30
abundance: -
j_gene: TRBJ2-5
d_gene: -
CDR3aa: CAWEGGGETQYF
CDR3nt: TGTGCCTGGGAGGGAGGAGGCGAGACCCAGTACTTC

v_gene: TRBV7-9
abundance: -
j_gene: TRBJ2-2
d_gene: -
CDR3aa: CASSNTGGELFF
CDR3nt: TGTGCCAGCAGTAACACCGGCGGGGAGCTGTTTTTT

v_gene: TRBV20-1
abundance: -
j_gene: TRBJ1-1
d_gene: -
CDR3aa: CSAARGDGRPEAFF
CDR3nt: TGCAGTGCTGCGCGGGGGGACGGCAGGCCTGAAGCTTTCTTT

v_gene: TRBV20-1
abundance: -
j_gene: TRBJ1-2
d_gene: TRBD1
CDR3aa: CSARARIQGVNGYTF
CDR3nt: TGCAGTGCTAGGGCCCGAATCCAGGGGGTGAATGGCTACACCTTC

v_gene: TRBV3-1
abundance: -
j_gene: TRBJ2-5
d_gene: -
CDR3aa: CASSQVRERAETQYF
CDR3nt: TGTGCCAGCAGCCAAGTTCGTGAGAGGGCAGAGACCCAGTACTTC

v_gene: TRBV20-1
abundance: -
j_gene: TRBJ1-5
d_gene: TRBD1
CDR3aa: CSATSGGTGNQPQHF
CDR3nt: TGCAGTGCTACCTCAGGGGGGACTGGGAATCAGCCCCAGCATTTT

v_gene: TRBV19
abundance: once
j_gene: TRBJ1-5
d_gene: TRBD1
CDR3aa: CASTRIRDSYSNQPQHF
CDR3nt: TGTGCCAGTACCCGAATCCGGGACAGTTATAGCAATCAGCCCCAGCATTTT

v_gene: TRBV4-2
abundance: -
j_gene: TRBJ1-1
d_gene: -
CDR3aa: CASSQQGITEAFF
CDR3nt: TGTGCCAGCAGCCAGCAGGGCATCACTGAAGCTTTCTTT

v_gene: TRBV29-1
abundance: -
j_gene: TRBJ2-3
d_gene: -
CDR3aa: CSFRTVSTDTQYF
CDR3nt: TGCAGCTTTCGGACAGTTAGCACAGATACGCAGTATTTT

v_gene: TRBV23-1
abundance: -
j_gene: TRBJ2-7
d_gene: -
CDR3aa: CASSQSLALSYEQYF
CDR3nt: TGCGCCAGCAGTCAATCCCTAGCACTCTCCTACGAGCAGTACTTC

v_gene: TRBV9
abundance: -
j_gene: TRBJ2-3
d_gene: -
CDR3aa: CASSVPTGTRTDTQYF
CDR3nt: TGTGCCAGCAGCGTCCCCACGGGCACCCGCACAGATACGCAGTATTTT

v_gene: TRBV6-6
abundance: -
j_gene: TRBJ2-1
d_gene: TRBD2
CDR3aa: CASSPLAGAAYNEQFF
CDR3nt: TGTGCCAGCAGTCCTTTAGCGGGAGCAGCCTACAATGAGCAGTTCTTC

v_gene: TRBV29-1
abundance: -
j_gene: TRBJ2-7
d_gene: -
CDR3aa: CSVVGHLYEQYF
CDR3nt: TGCAGCGTTGTCGGACACCTCTACGAGCAGTACTTC

v_gene: TRBV4-2
abundance: -
j_gene: TRBJ2-5
d_gene: TRBD1
CDR3aa: CASSQETGVRETQYF
CDR3nt: TGTGCCAGCAGCCAAGAGACAGGGGTTCGAGAGACCCAGTACTTC

v_gene: TRBV30
abundance: -
j_gene: TRBJ2-7
d_gene: TRBD2
CDR3aa: CAWSVRSGGEQYF
CDR3nt: TGTGCCTGGAGTGTACGGTCGGGGGGCGAGCAGTACTTC

v_gene: TRBV15
abundance: -
j_gene: TRBJ1-1
d_gene: -
CDR3aa: CATSRALWTEAFF
CDR3nt: TGTGCCACCAGCAGGGCATTATGGACTGAAGCTTTCTTT

v_gene: TRBV20-1
abundance: -
j_gene: TRBJ2-7
d_gene: TRBD1
CDR3aa: CSATAGGRSYEQYF
CDR3nt: TGCAGTGCTACAGCAGGGGGCAGGAGCTACGAGCAGTACTTC

v_gene: TRBV7-2
abundance: -
j_gene: TRBJ2-5
d_gene: -
CDR3aa: CASSQTGTPETQYF
CDR3nt: TGTGCCAGCAGCCAGACCGGGACACCAGAGACCCAGTACTTC

v_gene: TRBV13
abundance: -
j_gene: TRBJ1-2
d_gene: TRBD1
CDR3aa: CASSFRQGRTGYGYTF
CDR3nt: TGTGCCAGCAGCTTCCGACAGGGGCGAACAGGCTATGGCTACACCTTC

v_gene: TRBV20-1
abundance: -
j_gene: TRBJ2-5
d_gene: -
CDR3aa: CSAMTERETQYF
CDR3nt: TGCAGTGCTATGACAGAAAGGGAGACCCAGTACTTC

v_gene: TRBV23-1
abundance: -
j_gene: TRBJ1-3
d_gene: -
CDR3aa: CASSLTRRQVSPRSGNTIYF
CDR3nt: TGCGCCAGCAGCCTCACCCGGAGACAGGTCTCCCCACGCTCTGGAAACACCATATATTTT

v_gene: TRBV28
abundance: -
j_gene: TRBJ2-7
d_gene: TRBD2
CDR3aa: CASSTRGSGDYEQYF
CDR3nt: TGTGCCAGCAGTACCCGAGGTAGCGGGGACTACGAGCAGTACTTC

v_gene: TRBV20-1
abundance: -
j_gene: TRBJ2-5
d_gene: -
CDR3aa: CSASADQYF
CDR3nt: TGCAGTGCTAGTGCGGACCAGTACTTC

v_gene: TRBV3-1
abundance: few
j_gene: TRBJ2-5
d_gene: -
CDR3aa: CASRFQETQYF
CDR3nt: TGTGCCAGCAGGTTTCAAGAGACCCAGTACTTC

v_gene: TRBV29-1
abundance: -
j_gene: TRBJ2-1
d_gene: TRBD2
CDR3aa: CSVGLAANEQFF
CDR3nt: TGCAGCGTTGGACTAGCGGCAAATGAGCAGTTCTTC

v_gene: TRBV9
abundance: once
j_gene: TRBJ2-1
d_gene: -
CDR3aa: CASSEDSYNEQFF
CDR3nt: TGTGCCAGCAGCGAGGACAGCTACAATGAGCAGTTCTTC

v_gene: TRBV27
abundance: -
j_gene: TRBJ1-3
d_gene: -
CDR3aa: CASSSPAAGNTIYF
CDR3nt: TGTGCCAGCAGTTCCCCCGCGGCTGGAAACACCATATATTTT

v_gene: TRBV4-3
abundance: -
j_gene: TRBJ2-1
d_gene: -
CDR3aa: CASSQDLRSNEQFF
CDR3nt: TGCGCCAGCAGCCAAGATCTTCGGAGCAATGAGCAGTTCTTC

v_gene: TRBV19
abundance: -
j_gene: TRBJ2-3
d_gene: -
CDR3aa: CASSILPSADTQYF
CDR3nt: TGTGCCAGTAGTATACTCCCTTCCGCAGATACGCAGTATTTT

v_gene: TRBV2
abundance: -
j_gene: TRBJ2-3
d_gene: -
CDR3aa: CASGSVVDTQYF
CDR3nt: TGTGCCAGCGGATCCGTTGTAGATACGCAGTATTTT

v_gene: TRBV2
abundance: -
j_gene: TRBJ2-1
d_gene: TRBD2
CDR3aa: CASKPGTTINEQFF
CDR3nt: TGTGCCAGCAAACCCGGGACTACAATCAATGAGCAGTTCTTC

v_gene: TRBV29-1
abundance: -
j_gene: TRBJ2-7
d_gene: -
CDR3aa: CSVSDRGSYEQYF
CDR3nt: TGCAGCGTTTCAGATCGGGGGTCCTACGAGCAGTACTTC

v_gene: TRBV7-2
abundance: -
j_gene: TRBJ1-1
d_gene: -
CDR3aa: CASSLAGDGNTEAFF
CDR3nt: TGTGCCAGCAGCTTAGCGGGCGACGGAAACACTGAAGCTTTCTTT

v_gene: TRBV20-1
abundance: -
j_gene: TRBJ2-3
d_gene: -
CDR3aa: CSARDGRTVSTDTQYF
CDR3nt: TGCAGTGCTAGAGATGGCCGGACAGTTAGCACAGATACGCAGTATTTT

v_gene: TRBV18
abundance: -
j_gene: TRBJ1-1
d_gene: -
CDR3aa: CASSPDQTLRSEAFF
CDR3nt: TGTGCCAGCTCACCGGACCAAACTTTAAGATCTGAAGCTTTCTTT

v_gene: TRBV20-1
abundance: -
j_gene: TRBJ1-1
d_gene: TRBD1
CDR3aa: CSAHPGGMNTEAFF
CDR3nt: TGCAGTGCTCATCCAGGGGGGATGAACACTGAAGCTTTCTTT

v_gene: TRBV20-1
abundance: -
j_gene: TRBJ2-5
d_gene: -
CDR3aa: CSATLSLETQYF
CDR3nt: TGCAGTGCTACCCTGTCCTTGGAGACCCAGTACTTC

v_gene: TRBV20-1
abundance: -
j_gene: TRBJ2-7
d_gene: -
CDR3aa: CSAPDPGVSYEQYF
CDR3nt: TGCAGTGCTCCCGACCCGGGGGTTTCCTACGAGCAGTACTTC

v_gene: TRBV25-1
abundance: -
j_gene: TRBJ2-1
d_gene: -
CDR3aa: CASSENGGFF
CDR3nt: TGTGCCAGCAGTGAAAACGGGGGGTTCTTC

v_gene: TRBV20-1
abundance: -
j_gene: TRBJ1-2
d_gene: -
CDR3aa: CSARVAGDYGYTF
CDR3nt: TGCAGTGCTAGAGTGGCAGGGGACTATGGCTACACCTTC

v_gene: TRBV12-3/TRBV12-4
abundance: -
j_gene: TRBJ1-3
d_gene: -
CDR3aa: CASSVQGGAGNTIYF
CDR3nt: TGTGCCAGCAGTGTACAGGGCGGGGCGGGAAACACCATATATTTT

v_gene: TRBV20-1
abundance: -
j_gene: TRBJ2-3
d_gene: -
CDR3aa: CSASKRGAGARDTQYF
CDR3nt: TGCAGTGCTAGTAAACGCGGGGCCGGGGCAAGAGATACGCAGTATTTT

v_gene: TRBV11-2
abundance: once
j_gene: TRBJ2-1
d_gene: TRBD2
CDR3aa: CASSSTSGPYNEQFF
CDR3nt: TGTGCCAGCAGCTCCACTAGCGGCCCTTACAATGAGCAGTTCTTC

v_gene: TRBV29-1
abundance: -
j_gene: TRBJ2-1
d_gene: -
CDR3aa: CSVGTLAFEQFF
CDR3nt: TGCAGCGTTGGTACTCTAGCATTCGAGCAGTTCTTC

v_gene: TRBV5-6
abundance: -
j_gene: TRBJ1-2
d_gene: TRBD1
CDR3aa: CASSATGTGHPYGYTF
CDR3nt: TGTGCCAGCAGCGCCACCGGGACAGGCCATCCCTATGGCTACACCTTC

v_gene: TRBV27
abundance: once
j_gene: TRBJ1-1
d_gene: -
CDR3aa: CASSFHSQRTEAFF
CDR3nt: TGTGCCAGCAGTTTTCATAGCCAGCGCACTGAAGCTTTCTTT

v_gene: TRBV28
abundance: -
j_gene: TRBJ2-1
d_gene: -
CDR3aa: CASSSTTHNEQFF
CDR3nt: TGTGCCAGCAGTTCAACAACCCACAATGAGCAGTTCTTC

v_gene: TRBV24-1
abundance: -
j_gene: TRBJ2-5
d_gene: -
CDR3aa: CATSESGKETQYF
CDR3nt: TGTGCCACCAGTGAGTCAGGGAAAGAGACCCAGTACTTC

v_gene: TRBV20-1
abundance: -
j_gene: TRBJ2-7
d_gene: TRBD2
CDR3aa: CSAPLTGRALYEQYF
CDR3nt: TGCAGTGCTCCTTTAACCGGGAGGGCCCTTTACGAGCAGTACTTC